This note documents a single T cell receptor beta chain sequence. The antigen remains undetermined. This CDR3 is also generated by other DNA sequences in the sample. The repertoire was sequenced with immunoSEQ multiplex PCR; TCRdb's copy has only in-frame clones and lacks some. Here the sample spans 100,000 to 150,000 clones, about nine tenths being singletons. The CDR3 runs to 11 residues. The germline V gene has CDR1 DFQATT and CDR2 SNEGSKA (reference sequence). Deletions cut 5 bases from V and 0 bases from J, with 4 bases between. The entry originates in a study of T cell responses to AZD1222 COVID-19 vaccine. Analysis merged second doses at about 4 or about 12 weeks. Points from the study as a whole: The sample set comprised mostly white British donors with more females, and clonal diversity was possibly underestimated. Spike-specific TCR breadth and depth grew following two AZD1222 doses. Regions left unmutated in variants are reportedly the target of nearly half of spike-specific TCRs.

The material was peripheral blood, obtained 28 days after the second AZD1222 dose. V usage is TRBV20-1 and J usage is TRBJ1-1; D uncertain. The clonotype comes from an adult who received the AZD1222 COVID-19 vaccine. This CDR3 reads CSASLNTEAFF. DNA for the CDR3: TGCAGTGCTTCCCTGAACACTGAAGCTTTCTTT.